This TCR beta chain was obtained from a study of blood T cell repertoires in COVID-19. Study at large: Samples of COVID-19 (acute and convalescent) were obtained from the United States, Italy and Spain. Sample material is recorded as cDNA or gDNA derived from T cells, B-cell-depleted T cells, or PBMCs.

In the authors' methods: Amplification of reference gene primers was used by the study to estimate nucleated cell counts. Repertoires were generated with immunoSEQ multiplex PCR, while TCRdb's copy carries only in-frame clones and drops some. V, J and clone size reflect that table, while D and trimming were determined from the DNA. The sample shows approximately 290,000 clones, approximately 83% of them seen only once. The germline V gene has CDR1 LNHNV and CDR2 YYDKDF (reference sequence). The CDR3 contains 18 residues. Unmatched junction bases numbered 18, after V lost 6 bases and J lost 3 bases. Adults between roughly 18 and 95 years of age took part from fewer than 30 US areas.

This sequence originates from a woman in her twenties or thirties who had recovered from COVID-19. The J gene is TRBJ1-2, the V gene TRBV15; 8 nucleotides agree with TRBD1. Input material: PBMCs or T cells enriched from blood (not recorded which). The CDR3 DNA is TGTGCCACCAGTGACGTTTTCGGGACAGGAGGATCTCACTATGGCTACACCTTC. It translates to CATSDVFGTGGSHYGYTF.